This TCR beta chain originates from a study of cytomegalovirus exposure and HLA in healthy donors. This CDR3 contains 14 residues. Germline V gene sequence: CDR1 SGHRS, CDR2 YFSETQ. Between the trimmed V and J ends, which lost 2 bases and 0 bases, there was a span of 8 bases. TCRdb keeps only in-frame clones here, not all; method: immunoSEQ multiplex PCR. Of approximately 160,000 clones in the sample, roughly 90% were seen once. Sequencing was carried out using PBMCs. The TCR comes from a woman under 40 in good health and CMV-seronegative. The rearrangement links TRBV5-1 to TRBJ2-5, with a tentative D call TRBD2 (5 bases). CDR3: CASSLGLNQETQYF. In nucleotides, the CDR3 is TGCGCCAGCAGCTTAGGACTGAACCAAGAGACCCAGTACTTC.